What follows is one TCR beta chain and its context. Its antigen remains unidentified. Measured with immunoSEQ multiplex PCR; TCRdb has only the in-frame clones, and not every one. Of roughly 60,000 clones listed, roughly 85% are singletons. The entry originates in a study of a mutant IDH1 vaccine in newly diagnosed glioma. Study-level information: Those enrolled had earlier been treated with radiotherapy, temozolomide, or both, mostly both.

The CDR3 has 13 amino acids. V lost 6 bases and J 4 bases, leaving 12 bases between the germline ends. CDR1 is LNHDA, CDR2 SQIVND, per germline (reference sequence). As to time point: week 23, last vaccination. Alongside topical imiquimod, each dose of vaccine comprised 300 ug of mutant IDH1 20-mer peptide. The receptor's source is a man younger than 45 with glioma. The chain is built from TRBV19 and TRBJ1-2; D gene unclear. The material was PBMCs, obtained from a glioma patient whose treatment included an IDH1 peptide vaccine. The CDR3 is CASRSRGSYGYTF. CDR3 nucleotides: TGTGCCAGTAGGTCCCGGGGATCCTATGGCTACACCTTC.